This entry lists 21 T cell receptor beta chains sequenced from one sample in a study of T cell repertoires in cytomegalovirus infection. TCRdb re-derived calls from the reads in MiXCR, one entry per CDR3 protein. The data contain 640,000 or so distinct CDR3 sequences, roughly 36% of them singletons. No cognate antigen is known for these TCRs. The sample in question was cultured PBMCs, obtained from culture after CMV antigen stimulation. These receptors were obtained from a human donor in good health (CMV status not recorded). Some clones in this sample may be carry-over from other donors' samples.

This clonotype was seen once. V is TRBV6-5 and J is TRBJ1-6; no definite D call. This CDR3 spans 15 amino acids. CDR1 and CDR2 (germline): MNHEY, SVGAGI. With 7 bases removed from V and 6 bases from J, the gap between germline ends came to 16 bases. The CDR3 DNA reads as TGTGCCAGCACCAATGGCCCGTTCTCTAATTCACCCCTCCACTTT. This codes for CASTNGPFSNSPLHF.

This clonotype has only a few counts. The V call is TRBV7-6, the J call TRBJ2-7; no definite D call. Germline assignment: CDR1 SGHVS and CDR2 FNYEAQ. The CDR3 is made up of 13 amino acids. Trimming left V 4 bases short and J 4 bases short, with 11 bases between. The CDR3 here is CASSSSWEYEQYF. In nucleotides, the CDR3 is TGTGCCAGCAGCTCCTCGTGGGAATACGAGCAGTACTTC. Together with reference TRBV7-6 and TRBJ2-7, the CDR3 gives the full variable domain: GAGVSQSPRYKVTKRGQDVALRCDPISGHVSLYWYRQALGQGPEFLTYFNYEAQQDKSGLPNDRFSAERPEGSISTLTIQRTEQRDSAMYRCASSSSWEYEQYFGPGTRLTVT.

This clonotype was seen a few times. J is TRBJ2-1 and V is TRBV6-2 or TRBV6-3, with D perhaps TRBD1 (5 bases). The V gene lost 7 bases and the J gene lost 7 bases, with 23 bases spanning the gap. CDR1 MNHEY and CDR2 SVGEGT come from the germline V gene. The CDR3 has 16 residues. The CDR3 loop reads CASTPRRGRSRNEQFF. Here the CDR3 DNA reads TGTGCCAGCACCCCACGTAGGGGAAGGTCCCGAAATGAGCAGTTCTTC.

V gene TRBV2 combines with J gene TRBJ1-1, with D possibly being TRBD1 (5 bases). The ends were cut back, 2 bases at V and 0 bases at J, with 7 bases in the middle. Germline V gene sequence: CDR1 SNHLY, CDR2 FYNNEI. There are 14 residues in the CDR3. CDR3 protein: CASSEQGVNTEAFF. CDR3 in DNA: TGTGCCAGCAGTGAACAGGGAGTGAACACTGAAGCTTTCTTT.

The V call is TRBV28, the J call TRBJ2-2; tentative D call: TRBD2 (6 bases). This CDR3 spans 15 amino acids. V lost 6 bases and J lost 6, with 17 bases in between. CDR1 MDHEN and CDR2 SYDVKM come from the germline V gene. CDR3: CASRETGSSAGELFF. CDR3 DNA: TGTGCCAGCAGAGAAACCGGGAGTTCGGCCGGGGAGCTGTTTTTT.

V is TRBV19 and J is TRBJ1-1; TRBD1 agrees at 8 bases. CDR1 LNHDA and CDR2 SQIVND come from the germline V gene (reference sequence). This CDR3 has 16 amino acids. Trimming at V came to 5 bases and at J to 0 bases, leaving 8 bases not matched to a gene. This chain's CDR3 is CASSSPRTGMNTEAFF. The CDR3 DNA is TGTGCCAGTAGTTCTCCGCGGACAGGGATGAACACTGAAGCTTTCTTT.

CDR3 residues: CASKEDPRTDTQYF. As DNA, the CDR3 is TGTGCCAGCAAGGAGGACCCCCGCACAGATACGCAGTATTTT. This sequence joins TRBV2 and TRBJ2-3, with D tentatively TRBD2 (5 bases). V lost 7 bases, J lost 1 base, and 12 bases lay in between. CDR1 and CDR2 from the germline V gene are SNHLY and FYNNEI. The CDR3 totals 14 residues.

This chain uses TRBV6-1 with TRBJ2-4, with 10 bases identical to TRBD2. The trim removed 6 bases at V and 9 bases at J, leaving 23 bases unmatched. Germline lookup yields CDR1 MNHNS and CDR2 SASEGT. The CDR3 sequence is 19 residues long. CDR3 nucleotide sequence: TGTGCCAGCAGGGGGTCGCAGGGGTATGGGCTAGCGGGAGCGGGCATTCAGTACTTC. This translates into CASRGSQGYGLAGAGIQYF.

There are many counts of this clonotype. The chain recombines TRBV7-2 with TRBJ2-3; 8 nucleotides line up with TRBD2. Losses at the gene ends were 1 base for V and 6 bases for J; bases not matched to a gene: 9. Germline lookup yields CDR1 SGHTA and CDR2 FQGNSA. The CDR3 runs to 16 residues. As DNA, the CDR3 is TGTGCCAGCAGCTTAGTACACGGGGGGGCCGGGGATACGCAGTATTTT. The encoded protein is CASSLVHGGAGDTQYF.

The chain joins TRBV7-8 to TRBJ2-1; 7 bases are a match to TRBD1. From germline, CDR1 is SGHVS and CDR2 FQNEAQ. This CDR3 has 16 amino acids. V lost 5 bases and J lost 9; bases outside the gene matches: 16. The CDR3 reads CASSQPGQKHWGEQFF. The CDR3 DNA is TGTGCCAGCAGCCAACCGGGACAGAAGCATTGGGGTGAGCAGTTCTTC. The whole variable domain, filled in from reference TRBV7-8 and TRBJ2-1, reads GAGVSQSPRYKVAKRGQDVALRCDPISGHVSLFWYQQALGQGPEFLTYFQNEAQLDKSGLPSDRFFAERPEGSVSTLKIQRTQQEDSAVYLCASSQPGQKHWGEQFFGPGTRLTVL.

CDR3 nucleotide sequence: TGTGCCAGCAGCCCTGGAACAGGGTTTGGCTACACCTTC. This sequence encodes CASSPGTGFGYTF. The rearrangement uses TRBV12-3 or TRBV12-4 and TRBJ1-2; TRBD1 is a possible D gene (6 bases). The CDR3 extends over 13 amino acids. V lost 6 bases and J 7 bases, leaving 15 bases between the germline ends.

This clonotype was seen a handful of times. This CDR3 reads CASSDRPGLRNTEAFF. The DNA of the CDR3 is TGTGCCAGCAGTGATCGACCAGGGCTTCGGAACACTGAAGCTTTCTTT. J is TRBJ1-1 and V is TRBV6-1; possibly TRBD1 for D (5 bases). The CDR3 contains 16 residues. Deletions cut 3 bases from V and 1 base from J, with 15 bases between. The V gene's germline CDR1 is MNHNS and CDR2 SASEGT.

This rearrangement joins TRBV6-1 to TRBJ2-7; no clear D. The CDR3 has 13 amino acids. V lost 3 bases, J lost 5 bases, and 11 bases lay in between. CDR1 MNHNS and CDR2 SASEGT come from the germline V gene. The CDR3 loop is CASSDEARDEQYF. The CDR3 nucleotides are TGTGCCAGCAGTGATGAGGCCCGGGACGAGCAGTACTTC.

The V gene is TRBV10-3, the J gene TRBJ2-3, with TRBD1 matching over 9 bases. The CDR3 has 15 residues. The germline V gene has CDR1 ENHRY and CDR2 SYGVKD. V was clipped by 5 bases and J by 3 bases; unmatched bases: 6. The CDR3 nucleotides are TGTGCCATCAGTTTCGACAGGGGGAGGACAGATACGCAGTATTTT. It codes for CAISFDRGRTDTQYF.

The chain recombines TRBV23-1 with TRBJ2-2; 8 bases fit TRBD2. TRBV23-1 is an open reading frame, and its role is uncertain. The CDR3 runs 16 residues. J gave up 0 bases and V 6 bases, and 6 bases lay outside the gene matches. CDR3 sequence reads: CASSPGGGANTGELFF. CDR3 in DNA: TGCGCCAGCAGCCCCGGGGGGGGCGCGAACACCGGGGAGCTGTTTTTT.

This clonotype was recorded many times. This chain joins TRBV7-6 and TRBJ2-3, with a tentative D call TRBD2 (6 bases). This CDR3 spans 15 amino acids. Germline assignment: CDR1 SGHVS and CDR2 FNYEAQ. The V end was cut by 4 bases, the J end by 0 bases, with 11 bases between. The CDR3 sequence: CASSSPGLSTDTQYF. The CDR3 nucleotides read TGTGCCAGCAGCTCACCGGGACTTAGCACAGATACGCAGTATTTT.

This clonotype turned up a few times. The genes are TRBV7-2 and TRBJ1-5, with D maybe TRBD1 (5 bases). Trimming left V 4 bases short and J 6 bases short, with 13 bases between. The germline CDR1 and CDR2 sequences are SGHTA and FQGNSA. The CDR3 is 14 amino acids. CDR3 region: CASSSGTRGQPQHF. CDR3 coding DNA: TGTGCCAGCAGCTCCGGGACGCGGGGTCAGCCCCAGCATTTT.

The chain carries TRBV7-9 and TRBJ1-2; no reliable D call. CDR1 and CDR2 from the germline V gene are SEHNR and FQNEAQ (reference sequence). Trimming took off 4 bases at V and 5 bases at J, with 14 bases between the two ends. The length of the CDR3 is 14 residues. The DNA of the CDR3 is TGTGCCAGCAGCTCACGAACCTTAGGGTATGGCTACACCTTC. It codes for CASSSRTLGYGYTF.

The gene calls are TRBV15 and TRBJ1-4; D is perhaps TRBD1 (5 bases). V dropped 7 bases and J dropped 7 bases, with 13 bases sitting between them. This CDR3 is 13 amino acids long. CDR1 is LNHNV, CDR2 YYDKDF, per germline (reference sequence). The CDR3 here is CATNPGRGEKLFF. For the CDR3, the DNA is TGTGCCACCAACCCGGGGAGGGGTGAAAAACTGTTTTTT.

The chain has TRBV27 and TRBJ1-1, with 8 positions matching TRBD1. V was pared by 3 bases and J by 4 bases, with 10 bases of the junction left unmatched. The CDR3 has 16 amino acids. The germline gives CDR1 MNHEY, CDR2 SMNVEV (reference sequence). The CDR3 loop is CASSLDRVGVGTEAFF. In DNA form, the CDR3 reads TGTGCCAGCAGTTTGGACAGGGTCGGGGTTGGCACTGAAGCTTTCTTT.

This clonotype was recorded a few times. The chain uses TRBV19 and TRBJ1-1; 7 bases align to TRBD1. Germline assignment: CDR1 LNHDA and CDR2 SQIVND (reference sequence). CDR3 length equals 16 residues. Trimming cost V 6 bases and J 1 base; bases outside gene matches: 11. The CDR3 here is CASSKPTGRPNTEAFF. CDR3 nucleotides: TGTGCCAGTAGCAAACCGACAGGGAGGCCGAACACTGAAGCTTTCTTT.